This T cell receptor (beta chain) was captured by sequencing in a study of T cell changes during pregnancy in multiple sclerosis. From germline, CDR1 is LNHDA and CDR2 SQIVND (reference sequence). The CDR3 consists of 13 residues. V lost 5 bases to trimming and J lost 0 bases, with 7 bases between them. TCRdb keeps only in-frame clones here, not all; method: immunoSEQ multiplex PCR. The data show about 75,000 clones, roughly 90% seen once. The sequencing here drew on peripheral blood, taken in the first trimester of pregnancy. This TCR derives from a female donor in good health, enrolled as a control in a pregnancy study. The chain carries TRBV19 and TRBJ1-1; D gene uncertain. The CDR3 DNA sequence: TGTGCCAGTAGTTTTAGAGTGAACACTGAAGCTTTCTTT. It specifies CASSFRVNTEAFF. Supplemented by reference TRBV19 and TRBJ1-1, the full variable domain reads DGGITQSPKYLFRKEGQNVTLSCEQNLNHDAMYWYRQDPGQGLRLIYYSQIVNDFQKGDIAEGYSVSREKKESFPLTVTSAQKNPTAFYLCASSFRVNTEAFFGQGTRLTVV.